A selection of T cell receptor beta chains follows, all from one sample in a study of blood T cell repertoires in COVID-19. Profiled with immunoSEQ multiplex PCR; TCRdb holds only in-frame clones, not every one. The data contain about 96,000 clones, about 87% of them singletons. The specimen sequenced was peripheral blood. The receptors were gathered from a human donor with COVID-19, enrolled during active disease. The donor label of this sample is uncertain. Both conserved end residues are part of each CDR3. Part of the rows lack a size; the others show once, few, many or a class for expanded clones.

abundance: -; v_gene: TRBV18; j_gene: TRBJ1-3; CDR3aa: CASSPGQGGFGNTIYF
abundance: once; v_gene: TRBV29-1; j_gene: TRBJ1-4; CDR3aa: CSGRQGTDEKLFF
abundance: -; v_gene: TRBV5-1; j_gene: TRBJ1-6; CDR3aa: CASSPGGGEWSYNSPLHF
abundance: -; v_gene: TRBV6-2/TRBV6-3; j_gene: TRBJ2-2; CDR3aa: CASSTRTGDTGELFF
abundance: once; v_gene: TRBV6-1; j_gene: TRBJ1-6; CDR3aa: CASSEASDPEASPLHF
abundance: -; v_gene: TRBV18; j_gene: TRBJ2-2; CDR3aa: CASSPFSGADTGELFF
abundance: -; v_gene: TRBV18; j_gene: TRBJ1-3; CDR3aa: CASSPYGTVSGNTIYF
abundance: -; v_gene: TRBV9; j_gene: TRBJ2-2; CDR3aa: CASSVGGAISGELFF
abundance: -; v_gene: TRBV5-1; j_gene: TRBJ1-2; CDR3aa: CASSLGVGGYGYTF
abundance: -; v_gene: TRBV24-1; j_gene: TRBJ1-1; CDR3aa: CATSATGRFGTEAFF
abundance: -; v_gene: TRBV6-5; j_gene: TRBJ1-5; CDR3aa: CASSYNGESNQPQHF
abundance: -; v_gene: TRBV5-5; j_gene: TRBJ1-5; CDR3aa: CASSLGRDSNQPQHF
abundance: -; v_gene: TRBV25-1; j_gene: TRBJ2-5; CDR3aa: CASSERDPLGETQYF
abundance: -; v_gene: TRBV19; j_gene: TRBJ1-3; CDR3aa: CASMPDSGNTIYF
abundance: few; v_gene: TRBV5-1; j_gene: TRBJ1-1; CDR3aa: CASSLGQLGSEAFF
abundance: -; v_gene: TRBV19; j_gene: TRBJ1-4; CDR3aa: CASSMDRVATNEKLFF
abundance: once; v_gene: TRBV6-5; j_gene: TRBJ2-2; CDR3aa: CASRFANTGELFF
abundance: once; v_gene: TRBV3-1/TRBV3-2; j_gene: TRBJ1-5; CDR3aa: CASSQTTGDQPQHF
abundance: -; v_gene: TRBV19; j_gene: TRBJ1-2; CDR3aa: CASSIMSLLTYGYTF
abundance: -; v_gene: TRBV15; j_gene: TRBJ2-2; CDR3aa: CATSRDLVNTGELFF
abundance: -; v_gene: TRBV3-1/TRBV3-2; j_gene: TRBJ1-3; CDR3aa: CASSQEGQSGNTIYF
abundance: -; v_gene: TRBV27; j_gene: TRBJ1-1; CDR3aa: CASTKEGAGPTEAFF
abundance: -; v_gene: TRBV5-1; j_gene: TRBJ2-3; CDR3aa: CASRFLTSGGTDTQYF
abundance: -; v_gene: TRBV3-1/TRBV3-2; j_gene: TRBJ2-1; CDR3aa: CASARDRGYNEQFF
abundance: -; v_gene: TRBV18; j_gene: TRBJ1-2; CDR3aa: CASSPVGGGYTF
abundance: few; v_gene: TRBV6-5; j_gene: TRBJ1-2; CDR3aa: CASSRTSGRNYGYTF
abundance: -; v_gene: TRBV5-1; j_gene: TRBJ2-1; CDR3aa: CASSEGQGLLSSKANEQFF
abundance: -; v_gene: TRBV5-1; j_gene: TRBJ2-5; CDR3aa: CASSLAYQETQYF
abundance: once; v_gene: TRBV5-1; j_gene: TRBJ2-7; CDR3aa: CASSLAQVSEQYF
abundance: -; v_gene: TRBV19; j_gene: TRBJ1-4; CDR3aa: CASSLQGAGYEKLFF
abundance: -; v_gene: TRBV7-9; j_gene: TRBJ1-1; CDR3aa: CASSLETGKAFF
abundance: -; v_gene: TRBV6-6; j_gene: TRBJ2-1; CDR3aa: CASSRLAGYYNEQFF
abundance: -; v_gene: TRBV11-3; j_gene: TRBJ1-5; CDR3aa: CASSLGRGARQPQHF
abundance: -; v_gene: TRBV3-1/TRBV3-2; j_gene: TRBJ2-7; CDR3aa: CASSQPIAGSSYEQYF
abundance: -; v_gene: TRBV7-7; j_gene: TRBJ2-1; CDR3aa: CASSLDGGPYNEQFF
abundance: -; v_gene: TRBV25-1; j_gene: TRBJ1-5; CDR3aa: CASSGRDRDNQPQHF
abundance: once; v_gene: TRBV5-1; j_gene: TRBJ1-1; CDR3aa: CASSSHGRGLGTEAFF
abundance: -; v_gene: TRBV25-1; j_gene: TRBJ2-5; CDR3aa: CASGPGGIQETQYF
abundance: -; v_gene: TRBV11-2; j_gene: TRBJ2-7; CDR3aa: CASSVNTGGAYEQYF
abundance: -; v_gene: TRBV27; j_gene: TRBJ2-3; CDR3aa: CASSFERGSTDTQYF
abundance: -; v_gene: TRBV18; j_gene: TRBJ1-1; CDR3aa: CATRGQVNTEAFF
abundance: -; v_gene: TRBV7-3; j_gene: TRBJ2-3; CDR3aa: CASSLTGGRTDTQYF
abundance: -; v_gene: TRBV19; j_gene: TRBJ2-4; CDR3aa: CASSIGGADIQYF
abundance: -; v_gene: TRBV19; j_gene: TRBJ2-2; CDR3aa: CASRVSGDTGELFF
abundance: -; v_gene: TRBV28; j_gene: TRBJ2-7; CDR3aa: CASSFPPGTGDEQYF
abundance: -; v_gene: TRBV2; j_gene: TRBJ2-3; CDR3aa: CASSEGTSGGYTDTQYF
abundance: -; v_gene: TRBV29-1; j_gene: TRBJ2-3; CDR3aa: CSSGTATDTQYF
abundance: -; v_gene: TRBV9; j_gene: TRBJ2-5; CDR3aa: CASSVDRGLSEETQYF